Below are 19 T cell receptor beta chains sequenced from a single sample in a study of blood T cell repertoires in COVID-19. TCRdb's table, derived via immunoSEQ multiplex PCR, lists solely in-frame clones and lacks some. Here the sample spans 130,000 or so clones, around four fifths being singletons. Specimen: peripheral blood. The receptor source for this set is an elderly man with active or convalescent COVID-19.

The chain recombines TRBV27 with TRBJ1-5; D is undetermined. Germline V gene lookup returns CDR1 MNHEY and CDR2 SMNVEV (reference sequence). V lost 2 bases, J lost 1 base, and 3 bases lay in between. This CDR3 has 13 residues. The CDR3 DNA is TGTGCCAGCAGTTTACAGAGCAATCAGCCCCAGCATTTT. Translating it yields CASSLQSNQPQHF.

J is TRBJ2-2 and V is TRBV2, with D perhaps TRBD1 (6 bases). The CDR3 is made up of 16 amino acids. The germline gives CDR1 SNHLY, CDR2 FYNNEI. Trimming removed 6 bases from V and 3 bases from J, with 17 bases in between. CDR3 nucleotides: TGTGCCAGCAGCAACAGGGTCTTTACGGACACCGGGGAGCTGTTTTTT. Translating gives CASSNRVFTDTGELFF.

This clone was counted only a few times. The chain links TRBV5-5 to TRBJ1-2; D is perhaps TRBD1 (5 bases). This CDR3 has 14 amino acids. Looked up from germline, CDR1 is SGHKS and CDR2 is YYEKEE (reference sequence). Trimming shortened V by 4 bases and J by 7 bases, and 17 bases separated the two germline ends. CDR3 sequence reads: CASSPITQGSGYTF. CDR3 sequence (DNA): TGTGCCAGCAGCCCGATAACGCAGGGAAGTGGCTACACCTTC.

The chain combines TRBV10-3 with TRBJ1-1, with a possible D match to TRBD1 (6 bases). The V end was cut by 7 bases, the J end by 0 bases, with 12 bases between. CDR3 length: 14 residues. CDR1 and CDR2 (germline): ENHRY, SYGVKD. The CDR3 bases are TGTGCCATCACCCAGGGGTATATGAACACTGAAGCTTTCTTT. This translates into CAITQGYMNTEAFF.

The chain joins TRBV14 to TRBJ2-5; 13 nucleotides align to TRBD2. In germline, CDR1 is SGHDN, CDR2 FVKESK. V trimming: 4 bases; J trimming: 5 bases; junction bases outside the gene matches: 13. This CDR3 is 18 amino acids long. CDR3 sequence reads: CASSPWRLAGGLSETQYF. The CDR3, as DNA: TGTGCCAGCAGCCCCTGGAGACTAGCGGGGGGTCTTTCGGAGACCCAGTACTTC.

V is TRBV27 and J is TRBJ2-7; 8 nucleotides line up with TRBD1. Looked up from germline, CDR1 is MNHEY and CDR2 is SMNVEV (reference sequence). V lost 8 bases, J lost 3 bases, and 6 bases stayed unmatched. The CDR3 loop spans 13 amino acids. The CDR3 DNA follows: TGTGCCAGCTCGACAGGGGCGATCTACGAGCAGTACTTC. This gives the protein CASSTGAIYEQYF.

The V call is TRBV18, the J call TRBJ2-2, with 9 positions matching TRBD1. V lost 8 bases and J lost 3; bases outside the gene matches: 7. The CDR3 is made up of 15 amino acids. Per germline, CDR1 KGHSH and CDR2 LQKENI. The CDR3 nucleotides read TGTGCCAGCAGGAAGGGACAGGGCGACACCGGGGAGCTGTTTTTT. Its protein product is CASRKGQGDTGELFF.

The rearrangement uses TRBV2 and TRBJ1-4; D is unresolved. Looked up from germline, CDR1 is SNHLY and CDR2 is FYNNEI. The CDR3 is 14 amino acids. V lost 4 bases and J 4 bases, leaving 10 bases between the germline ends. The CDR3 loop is CASSVRARNEKLFF. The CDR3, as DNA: TGTGCCAGCAGTGTGCGGGCCCGTAATGAAAAACTGTTTTTT.

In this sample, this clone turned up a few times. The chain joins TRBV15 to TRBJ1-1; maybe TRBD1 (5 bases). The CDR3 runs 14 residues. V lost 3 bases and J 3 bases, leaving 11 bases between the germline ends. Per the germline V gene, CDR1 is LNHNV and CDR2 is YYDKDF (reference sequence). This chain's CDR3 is CATSRRGGDTEAFF. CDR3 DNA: TGTGCCACCAGCAGGCGCGGAGGGGACACTGAAGCTTTCTTT.

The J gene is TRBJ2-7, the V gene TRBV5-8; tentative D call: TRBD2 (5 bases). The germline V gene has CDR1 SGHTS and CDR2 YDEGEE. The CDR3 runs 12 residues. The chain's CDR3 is CAYSRGPYEQYF. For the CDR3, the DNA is TGTGCTTATAGCAGAGGGCCCTACGAGCAGTACTTC.

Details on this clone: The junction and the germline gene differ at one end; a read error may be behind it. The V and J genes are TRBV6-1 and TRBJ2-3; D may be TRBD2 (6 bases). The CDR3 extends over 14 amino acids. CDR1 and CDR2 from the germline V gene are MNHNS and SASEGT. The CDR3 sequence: CASSEAWTNVPLLF. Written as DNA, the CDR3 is TGTGCCAGCAGTGAAGCGTGGACTAATGTGCCCCTACTTTTT.

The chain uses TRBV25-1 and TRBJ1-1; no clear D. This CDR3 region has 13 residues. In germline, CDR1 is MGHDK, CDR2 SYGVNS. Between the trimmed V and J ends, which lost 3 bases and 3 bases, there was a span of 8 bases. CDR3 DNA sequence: TGTGCCAGCAGTGAGGACTACTACACTGAAGCTTTCTTT. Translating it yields CASSEDYYTEAFF.

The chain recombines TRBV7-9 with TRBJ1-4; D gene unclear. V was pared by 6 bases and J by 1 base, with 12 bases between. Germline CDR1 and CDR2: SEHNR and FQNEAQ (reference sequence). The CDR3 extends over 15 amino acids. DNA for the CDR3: TGTGCCAGCAGTGGAGCGGTCGTAACTAATGAAAAACTGTTTTTT. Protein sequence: CASSGAVVTNEKLFF.

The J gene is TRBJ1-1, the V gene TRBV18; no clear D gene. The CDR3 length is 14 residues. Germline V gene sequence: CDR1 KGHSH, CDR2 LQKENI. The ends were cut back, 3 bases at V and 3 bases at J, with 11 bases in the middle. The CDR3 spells CASSPTLEDTEAFF. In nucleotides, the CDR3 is TGTGCCAGCTCACCCACGCTAGAGGACACTGAAGCTTTCTTT.

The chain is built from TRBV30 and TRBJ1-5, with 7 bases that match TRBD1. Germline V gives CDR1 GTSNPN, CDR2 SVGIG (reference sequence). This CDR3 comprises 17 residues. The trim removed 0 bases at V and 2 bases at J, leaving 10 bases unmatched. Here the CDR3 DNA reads TGTGCCTGGAGTGTACGGGGTCTTACAGGGGGCAATCAGCCCCAGCATTTT. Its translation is CAWSVRGLTGGNQPQHF.

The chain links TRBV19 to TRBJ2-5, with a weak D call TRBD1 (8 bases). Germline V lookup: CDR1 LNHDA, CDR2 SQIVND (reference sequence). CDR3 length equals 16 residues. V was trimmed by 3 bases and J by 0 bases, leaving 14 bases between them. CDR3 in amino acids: CASSIGGTGYQETQYF. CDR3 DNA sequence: TGTGCCAGTAGTATCGGGGGGACAGGATACCAAGAGACCCAGTACTTC.

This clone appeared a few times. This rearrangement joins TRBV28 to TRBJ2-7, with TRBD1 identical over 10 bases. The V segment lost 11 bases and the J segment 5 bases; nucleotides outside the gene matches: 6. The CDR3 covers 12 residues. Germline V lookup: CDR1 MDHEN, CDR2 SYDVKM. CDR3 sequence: CASGQGRNEQYF. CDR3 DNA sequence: TGTGCCTCGGGACAGGGGCGAAACGAGCAGTACTTC.

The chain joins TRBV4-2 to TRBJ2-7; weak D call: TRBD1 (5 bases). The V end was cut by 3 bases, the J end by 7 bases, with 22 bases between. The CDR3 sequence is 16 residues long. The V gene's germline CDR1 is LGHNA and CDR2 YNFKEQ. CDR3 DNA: TGTGCCAGCAGCCAGGTCAGTACAGGAGATTTCTGGGAGCAGTACTTC. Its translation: CASSQVSTGDFWEQYF.

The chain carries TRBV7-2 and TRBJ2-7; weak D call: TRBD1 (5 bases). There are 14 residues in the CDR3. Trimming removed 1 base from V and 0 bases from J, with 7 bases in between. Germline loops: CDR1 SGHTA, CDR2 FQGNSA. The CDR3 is CASSLDGASYEQYF. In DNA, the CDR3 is TGTGCCAGCAGCTTAGATGGGGCCTCCTACGAGCAGTACTTC.